This TCR beta chain was observed in a study of T cells in localized non-small cell lung cancer. Study observations and caveats: Detection in adjacent lung was observed for a median 57 of the top 100 tumor clones. With higher T cell density in blood came longer overall survival. Uninvolved adjacent lung had higher T cell clonality than tumor and all other tissues. Heterogeneity remains possible because sequencing was limited to only one tumor region.

V gave up 4 bases and J gave up 5 bases, with 14 bases separating them. Germline V lookup: CDR1 SGDLS, CDR2 YYNGEE. CDR3 length equals 14 residues. Assay: immunoSEQ multiplex PCR; the TCRdb copy retains only in-frame clones and omits some. This sample has 39,000 or so clones, with 75% to 85% found just once. Comments on this clone: Its antigen is currently unknown.

This specimen consisted of PBMCs, obtained before any cancer treatment. This chain links TRBV9 with TRBJ2-3, with TRBD2 as a possible D gene (6 bases). This receptor was obtained from a man between 40 and 70 years old with stage II lung adenocarcinoma. In DNA form, the CDR3 reads TGTGCCAGCAGCCCCGCGGGGACTGAAGATACGCAGTATTTT. Its translation: CASSPAGTEDTQYF. The variable domain in full, completed from reference TRBV9 and TRBJ2-3, reads DSGVTQTPKHLITATGQRVTLRCSPRSGDLSVYWYQQSLDQGLQFLIQYYNGEERAKGNILERFSAQQFPDLHSELNLSSLELGDSALYFCASSPAGTEDTQYFGPGTRLTVL.